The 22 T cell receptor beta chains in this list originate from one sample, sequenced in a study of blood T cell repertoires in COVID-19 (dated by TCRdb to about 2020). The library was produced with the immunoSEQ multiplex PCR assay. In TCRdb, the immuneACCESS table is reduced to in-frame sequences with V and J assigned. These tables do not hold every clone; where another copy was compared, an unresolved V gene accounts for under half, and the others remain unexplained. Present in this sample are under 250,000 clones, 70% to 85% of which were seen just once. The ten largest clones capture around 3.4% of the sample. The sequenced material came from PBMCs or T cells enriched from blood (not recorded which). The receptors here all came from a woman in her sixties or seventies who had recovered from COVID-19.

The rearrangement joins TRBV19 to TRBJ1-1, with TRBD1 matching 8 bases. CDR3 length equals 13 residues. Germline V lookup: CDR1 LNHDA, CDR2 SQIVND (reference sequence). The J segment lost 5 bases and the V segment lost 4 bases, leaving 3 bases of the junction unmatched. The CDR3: CASSRTGWTEAFF. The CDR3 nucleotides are TGTGCCAGTAGTAGGACAGGGTGGACTGAAGCTTTCTTT.

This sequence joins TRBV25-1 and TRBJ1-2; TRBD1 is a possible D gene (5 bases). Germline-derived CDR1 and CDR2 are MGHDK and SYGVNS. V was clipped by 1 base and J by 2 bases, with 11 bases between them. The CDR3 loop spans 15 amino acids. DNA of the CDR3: TGTGCCAGCAGTGAATTACGGCAGGGCAACTATGGCTACACCTTC. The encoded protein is CASSELRQGNYGYTF.

The chain's CDR3 is CASGLVLGGGTEAFF. In nucleotides, the CDR3 is TGTGCTAGTGGTTTGGTCCTGGGGGGGGGCACTGAAGCTTTCTTT. The V call is TRBV12-5, the J call TRBJ1-1; perhaps TRBD1 as D (5 bases). The germline V gene encodes CDR1 LGHNT and CDR2 FRNRAP. Trimming left V 0 bases short and J 4 bases short, with 12 bases between. The CDR3 spans 15 residues.

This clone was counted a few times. As DNA, the CDR3 is TGTGCCAGCAGCCTCAGGGGGACGAACACCGGGGAGCTGTTTTTT. Amino acid sequence: CASSLRGTNTGELFF. The gene calls are TRBV11-2 and TRBJ2-2; TRBD1 matches 7 bases. The junction had 3 bases not matched to a gene; V was cut back by 5 bases and J by 0 bases. This CDR3 has 15 amino acids. Germline values: CDR1 SGHAT, CDR2 FQNNGV.

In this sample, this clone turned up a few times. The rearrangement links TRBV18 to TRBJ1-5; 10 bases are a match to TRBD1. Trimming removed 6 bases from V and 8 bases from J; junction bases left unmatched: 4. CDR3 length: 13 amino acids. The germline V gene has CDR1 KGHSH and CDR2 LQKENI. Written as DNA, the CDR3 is TGTGCCAGCTCGGGACAGGGGTTGGAGCCCCAGCATTTT. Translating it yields CASSGQGLEPQHF. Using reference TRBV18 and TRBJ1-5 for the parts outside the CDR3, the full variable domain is NAGVMQNPRHLVRRRGQEARLRCSPMKGHSHVYWYRQLPEEGLKFMVYLQKENIIDESGMPKERFSAEFPKEGPSILRIQQVVRGDSAAYFCASSGQGLEPQHFGDGTRLSIL.

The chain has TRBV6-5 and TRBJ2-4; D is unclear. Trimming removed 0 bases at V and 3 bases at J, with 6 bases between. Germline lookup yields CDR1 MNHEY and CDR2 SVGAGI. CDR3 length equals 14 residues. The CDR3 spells CASSYSADKNIQYF. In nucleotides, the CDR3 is TGTGCCAGCAGTTACTCGGCAGACAAAAACATTCAGTACTTC.

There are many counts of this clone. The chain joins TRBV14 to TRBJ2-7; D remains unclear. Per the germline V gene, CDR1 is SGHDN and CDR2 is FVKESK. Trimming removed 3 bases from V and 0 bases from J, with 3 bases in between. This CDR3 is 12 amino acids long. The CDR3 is CASSQSSYEQYF. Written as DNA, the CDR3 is TGTGCCAGCAGCCAGAGCTCCTACGAGCAGTACTTC.

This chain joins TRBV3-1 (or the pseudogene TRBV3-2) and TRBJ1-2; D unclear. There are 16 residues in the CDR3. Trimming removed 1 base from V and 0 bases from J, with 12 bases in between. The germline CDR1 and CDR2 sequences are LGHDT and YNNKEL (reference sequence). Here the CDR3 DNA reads TGTGCCAGCAGCCAAGGGGCGACGAACACTAACTATGGCTACACCTTC. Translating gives CASSQGATNTNYGYTF.

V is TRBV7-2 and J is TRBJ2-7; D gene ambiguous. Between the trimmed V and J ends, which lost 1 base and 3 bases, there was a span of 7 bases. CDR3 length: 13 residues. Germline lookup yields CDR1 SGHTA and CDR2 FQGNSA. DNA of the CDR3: TGTGCCAGCAGCTTAGGCGGATTCTACGAGCAGTACTTC. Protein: CASSLGGFYEQYF.

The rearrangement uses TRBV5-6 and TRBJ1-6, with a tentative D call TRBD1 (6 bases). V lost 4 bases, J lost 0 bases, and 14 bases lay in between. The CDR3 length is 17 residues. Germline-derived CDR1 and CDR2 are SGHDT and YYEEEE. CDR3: CASSETQGSSYNSPLHF. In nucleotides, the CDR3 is TGTGCCAGCAGCGAGACCCAGGGGAGCTCCTATAATTCACCCCTCCACTTT.

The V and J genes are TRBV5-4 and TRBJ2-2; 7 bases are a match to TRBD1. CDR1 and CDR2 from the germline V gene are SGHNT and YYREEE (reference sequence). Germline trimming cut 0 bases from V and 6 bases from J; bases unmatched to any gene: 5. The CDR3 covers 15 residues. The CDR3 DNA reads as TGTGCCAGCAGCTTGGTCGACAGGGCGGCCGGGGAGCTGTTTTTT. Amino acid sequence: CASSLVDRAAGELFF.

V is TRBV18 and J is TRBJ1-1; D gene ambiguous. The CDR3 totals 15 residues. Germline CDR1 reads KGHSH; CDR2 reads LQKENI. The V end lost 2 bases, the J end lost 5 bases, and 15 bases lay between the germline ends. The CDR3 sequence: CASSPGEPPGTEAFF. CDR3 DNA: TGTGCCAGCTCACCAGGTGAGCCCCCGGGGACTGAAGCTTTCTTT.

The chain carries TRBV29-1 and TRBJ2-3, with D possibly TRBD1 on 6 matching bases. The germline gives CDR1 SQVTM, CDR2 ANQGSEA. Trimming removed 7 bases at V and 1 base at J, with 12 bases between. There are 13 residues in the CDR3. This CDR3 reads CSAGTRGTDTQYF. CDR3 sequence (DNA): TGCAGCGCAGGGACAAGAGGCACAGATACGCAGTATTTT.

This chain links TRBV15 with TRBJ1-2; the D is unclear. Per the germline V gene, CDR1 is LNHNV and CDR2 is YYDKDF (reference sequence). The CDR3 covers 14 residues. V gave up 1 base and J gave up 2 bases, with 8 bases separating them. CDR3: CATSRVRGNYGYTF. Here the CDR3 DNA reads TGTGCCACCAGCAGAGTTCGGGGAAACTATGGCTACACCTTC.

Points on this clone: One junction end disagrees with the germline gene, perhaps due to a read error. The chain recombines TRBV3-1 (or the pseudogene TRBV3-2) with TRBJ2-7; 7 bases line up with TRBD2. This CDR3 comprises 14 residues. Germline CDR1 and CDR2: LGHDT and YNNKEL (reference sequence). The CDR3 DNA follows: TGTGCCAGCAGCCCGACAATCCGGGACTACCAGCAGTACTTC. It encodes CASSPTIRDYQQYF.

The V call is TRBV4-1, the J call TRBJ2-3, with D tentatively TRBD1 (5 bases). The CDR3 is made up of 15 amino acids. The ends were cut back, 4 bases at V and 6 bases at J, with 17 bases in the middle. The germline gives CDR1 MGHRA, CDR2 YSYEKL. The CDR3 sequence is CASSRSGASVDTQYF. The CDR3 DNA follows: TGCGCCAGCAGCCGGTCTGGGGCTAGTGTGGATACGCAGTATTTT.

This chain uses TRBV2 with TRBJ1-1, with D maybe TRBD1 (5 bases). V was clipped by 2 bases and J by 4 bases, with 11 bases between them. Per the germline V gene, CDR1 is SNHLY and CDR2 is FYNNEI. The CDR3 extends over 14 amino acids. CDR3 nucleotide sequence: TGTGCCAGCAGTGAATGGTGGCAGGGCACTGAAGCTTTCTTT. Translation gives CASSEWWQGTEAFF.

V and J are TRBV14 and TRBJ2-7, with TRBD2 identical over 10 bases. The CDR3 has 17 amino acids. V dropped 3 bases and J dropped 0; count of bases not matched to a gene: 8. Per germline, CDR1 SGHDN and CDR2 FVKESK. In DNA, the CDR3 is TGTGCCAGCAGCCAGCCAGGACTAGCGGTGGGCTCCTACGAGCAGTACTTC. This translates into CASSQPGLAVGSYEQYF.

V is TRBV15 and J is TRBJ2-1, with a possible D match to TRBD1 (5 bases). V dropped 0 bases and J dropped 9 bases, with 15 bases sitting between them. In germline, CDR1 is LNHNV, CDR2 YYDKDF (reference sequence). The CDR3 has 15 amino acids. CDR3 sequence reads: CATSRDTYDRVEQFF. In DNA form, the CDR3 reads TGTGCCACCAGCAGAGATACCTACGACAGAGTTGAGCAGTTCTTC.

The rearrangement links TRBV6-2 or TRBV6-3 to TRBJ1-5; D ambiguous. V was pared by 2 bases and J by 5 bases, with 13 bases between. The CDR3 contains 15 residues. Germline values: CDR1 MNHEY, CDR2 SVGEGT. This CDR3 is CASSYARGGDQPQHF. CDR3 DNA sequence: TGTGCCAGCAGTTACGCCCGGGGTGGGGATCAGCCCCAGCATTTT.

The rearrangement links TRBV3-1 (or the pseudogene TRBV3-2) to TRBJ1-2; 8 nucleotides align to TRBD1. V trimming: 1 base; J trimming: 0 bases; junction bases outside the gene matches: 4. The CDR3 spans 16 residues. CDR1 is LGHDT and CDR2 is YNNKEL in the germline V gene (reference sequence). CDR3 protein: CASSQGPGQANYGYTF. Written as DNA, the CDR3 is TGTGCCAGCAGCCAAGGTCCGGGACAGGCTAACTATGGCTACACCTTC.

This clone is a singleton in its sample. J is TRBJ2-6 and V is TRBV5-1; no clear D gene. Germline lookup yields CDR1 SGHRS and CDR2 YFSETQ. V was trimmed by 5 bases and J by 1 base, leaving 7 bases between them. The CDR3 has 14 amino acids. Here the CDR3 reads CASRAMSGANVLTF. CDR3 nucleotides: TGCGCCAGCAGGGCAATGTCTGGGGCCAACGTCCTGACTTTC.